A single sample gave rise to the 22 T cell receptor beta chains below, sequenced in a study of blood T cell repertoires in COVID-19. Using immunoSEQ multiplex PCR, the repertoire was profiled, and TCRdb retains in-frame clones only, with some absent. The sample contains about 460,000 clones, approximately 91% of which appear only once. Sequenced sample: PBMCs or T cells enriched from blood (not recorded which). These receptors all come from a woman between 55 and 75 years old who had recovered from COVID-19.

In this sample, this clone turned up a few times. This chain uses TRBV19 with TRBJ1-2; TRBD1 aligns across 7 bases. Germline assignment: CDR1 LNHDA and CDR2 SQIVND (reference sequence). The CDR3 is 17 amino acids. The V gene end was trimmed by 5 bases and the J gene end by 0 bases; junction bases not matched to a gene: 12. CDR3 in amino acids: CASSRTTGKNANYGYTF. CDR3 nucleotides: TGTGCCAGTAGTCGTACGACAGGGAAGAATGCTAACTATGGCTACACCTTC.

The chain couples TRBV24-1 to TRBJ2-2, with 7 bases aligning to TRBD2. The J segment lost 1 base and the V segment lost 7 bases, leaving 5 bases of the junction unmatched. The CDR3 has 15 residues. Germline assignment: CDR1 KGHDR and CDR2 SFDVKD. CDR3 nucleotide sequence: TGTGCCACCAGACGGACGGGGGGGAACACCGGGGAGCTGTTTTTT. Protein sequence: CATRRTGGNTGELFF.

The rearrangement joins TRBV7-6 to TRBJ1-5; a weak D match, TRBD1 (6 bases). Germline V lookup: CDR1 SGHVS, CDR2 FNYEAQ. The CDR3 is made up of 14 amino acids. The germline V and J ends were trimmed by 4 bases and 9 bases, with 16 bases remaining between them. The CDR3 DNA sequence: TGTGCCAGCAGCTCTCAGGGGTTGCAGGGGCCCCAGCATTTT. Translating gives CASSSQGLQGPQHF.

This clone was detected only a few times. The genes are TRBV7-9 and TRBJ1-2; a weak D match, TRBD1 (6 bases). Germline assignment: CDR1 SEHNR and CDR2 FQNEAQ (reference sequence). V was pared by 5 bases and J by 5 bases, with 18 bases between. This CDR3 has 15 amino acids. The CDR3 is CASSATGTPRYGYTF. As DNA, the CDR3 is TGTGCCAGCAGCGCGACCGGGACACCTAGGTATGGCTACACCTTC. Full variable domain (rest looked up from reference TRBV7-9 and TRBJ1-2): DTGVSQNPRHKITKRGQNVTFRCDPISEHNRLYWYRQTLGQGPEFLTYFQNEAQLEKSRLLSDRFSAERPKGSFSTLEIQRTEQGDSAMYLCASSATGTPRYGYTFGSGTRLTVV.

The table lists this clone with a count of one. The V call is TRBV27, the J call TRBJ2-3; a weak D match, TRBD2 (6 bases). V lost 6 bases and J 5 bases, leaving 18 bases between the germline ends. This CDR3 spans 15 amino acids. Looked up from germline, CDR1 is MNHEY and CDR2 is SMNVEV (reference sequence). CDR3 protein: CASSWMGLPVDTQYF. In DNA, the CDR3 is TGTGCCAGCAGCTGGATGGGACTCCCGGTAGATACGCAGTATTTT.

The chain joins TRBV29-1 to TRBJ2-7; tentative D call: TRBD1 (5 bases). The germline V gene encodes CDR1 SQVTM and CDR2 ANQGSEA. The V end lost 6 bases, the J end lost 5 bases, and 14 bases lay between the germline ends. CDR3 length: 12 residues. The CDR3 is CSVIRETNEQYF. The CDR3 nucleotides are TGCAGCGTAATCAGGGAAACGAACGAGCAGTACTTC.

In its sample, this clone was seen once. V gene TRBV6-2 or TRBV6-3 combines with J gene TRBJ2-1; D unclear. Trimming took 2 bases from V and 6 from J, leaving 5 bases between them. The CDR3 contains 12 residues. CDR1 is MNHEY, CDR2 SVGEGT, per germline. The CDR3 spells CASSYPGNEQFF. CDR3 nucleotide sequence: TGTGCCAGCAGTTACCCGGGCAATGAGCAGTTCTTC.

The chain combines TRBV4-1 with TRBJ1-1; the match to TRBD1 covers 7 bases. Trimming took 3 bases from V and 4 from J; bases not matched to a gene: 8. The germline V gene has CDR1 MGHRA and CDR2 YSYEKL. The CDR3 totals 15 residues. CDR3 sequence (DNA): TGCGCCAGCAGCCAGGACGACAGGGCGAGCACTGAAGCTTTCTTT. As protein: CASSQDDRASTEAFF.

This clone was seen a handful of times. The chain combines TRBV3-1 (or the pseudogene TRBV3-2) with TRBJ1-1; 7 bases match TRBD1. V was clipped by 4 bases and J by 6 bases; unmatched bases: 5. This CDR3 has 13 residues. Looked up from germline, CDR1 is LGHDT and CDR2 is YNNKEL (reference sequence). The chain's CDR3 is CASSPGQPSEAFF. The CDR3, as DNA: TGTGCCAGCAGCCCGGGACAGCCATCTGAAGCTTTCTTT.

V gene TRBV10-2 combines with J gene TRBJ2-2; TRBD1 matches 7 bases. Trimming at V came to 2 bases and at J to 2 bases, leaving 5 bases not matched to a gene. The CDR3 is 16 residues long. Germline V gives CDR1 WSHSY, CDR2 SAAADI. The CDR3 loop reads CASSEPPGGNTGELFF. The CDR3 nucleotides are TGCGCCAGCAGTGAGCCACCAGGGGGAAACACCGGGGAGCTGTTTTTT.

The chain employs TRBV2 and TRBJ1-1; D unresolved. V was cut by 7 bases and J by 5 bases, with 14 bases left in between. This CDR3 comprises 13 residues. Germline values: CDR1 SNHLY, CDR2 FYNNEI. The CDR3 region is CASTGYVGTEAFF. CDR3 nucleotide sequence: TGTGCCAGCACGGGGTACGTTGGGACTGAAGCTTTCTTT. Supplemented by reference TRBV2 and TRBJ1-1, the full variable domain reads EPEVTQTPSHQVTQMGQEVILRCVPISNHLYFYWYRQILGQKVEFLVSFYNNEISEKSEIFDDQFSVERPDGSNFTLKIRSTKLEDSAMYFCASTGYVGTEAFFGQGTRLTVV.

This clone was seen a few times. V is TRBV27 and J is TRBJ2-2; maybe TRBD1 (6 bases). The V gene's germline CDR1 is MNHEY and CDR2 SMNVEV (reference sequence). The length of the CDR3 is 16 residues. The V and J ends lost 5 bases and 2 bases respectively, with 15 bases between them. CDR3 in DNA: TGTGCCAGCAGTACTCGATCAGGGGTTAACACCGGGGAGCTGTTTTTT. This codes for CASSTRSGVNTGELFF.

The J gene is TRBJ2-4, the V gene TRBV5-6, with 8 bases aligning to TRBD2. The V gene end was trimmed by 2 bases and the J gene end by 0 bases; junction bases not matched to a gene: 13. This CDR3 comprises 19 residues. Germline V CDR1 and CDR2: SGHDT, YYEEEE. In DNA form, the CDR3 reads TGTGCCAGCAGCTTAAGGTTTAGCGGGGAATCCTTAGCCAAAAACATTCAGTACTTC. It translates to CASSLRFSGESLAKNIQYF.

The CDR3 is CASSPGGSEAFF. CDR3 coding DNA: TGTGCCAGCTCACCAGGGGGGAGTGAAGCTTTCTTT. The V and J genes are TRBV18 and TRBJ1-1, with D possibly TRBD1 on 5 matching bases. The CDR3 length is 12 residues. The V gene's germline CDR1 is KGHSH and CDR2 LQKENI. V lost 2 bases and J 7 bases, leaving 8 bases between the germline ends.

There are a few counts of this clone. This sequence joins TRBV2 and TRBJ1-1; D is possibly TRBD1 (5 bases). The germline V gene has CDR1 SNHLY and CDR2 FYNNEI. V was shortened by 6 bases and J by 1 base, with 9 bases between the two germline ends. This CDR3 is 13 amino acids long. CDR3 sequence (DNA): TGTGCCAGCAGGAGAAGGGGGAACACTGAAGCTTTCTTT. Protein sequence: CASRRRGNTEAFF.

The gene calls are TRBV10-3 and TRBJ1-4, with D possibly TRBD1 on 6 matching bases. Germline CDR1 reads ENHRY; CDR2 reads SYGVKD. This CDR3 has 16 amino acids. Trimming removed 2 bases from V and 7 bases from J, with 17 bases in between. The CDR3 loop reads CAISERFRPGVEKLFF. In nucleotides, the CDR3 is TGTGCCATCAGTGAGAGGTTTAGGCCAGGGGTTGAAAAACTGTTTTTT.

CDR3 DNA sequence: TGTGCCAGCAGTTACTCGCGGTTCCAAGAGACCCAGTACTTC. Its translation: CASSYSRFQETQYF. The genes are TRBV6-5 and TRBJ2-5; no clear D gene. The V gene's germline CDR1 is MNHEY and CDR2 SVGAGI. The CDR3 totals 14 residues. Trimming took off 0 bases at V and 1 base at J, with 6 bases between the two ends.

The chain joins TRBV24-1 to TRBJ1-2, with D perhaps TRBD1 (6 bases). The CDR3 is 16 amino acids. V was clipped by 5 bases and J by 8 bases, with 23 bases between them. Germline V lookup: CDR1 KGHDR, CDR2 SFDVKD. For the CDR3, the DNA is TGTGCCACCAGTGCGGGGGGCGCTCGGTCGAATATAGGCTACACCTTC. Translated: CATSAGGARSNIGYTF.

The chain is built from TRBV19 and TRBJ2-3; 9 bases are shared with TRBD2. The length of the CDR3 is 16 residues. Germline CDR1 reads LNHDA; CDR2 reads SQIVND (reference sequence). With V trimmed by 5 bases and J by 5 bases, 11 bases remained unmatched. The CDR3 is CASSDYSGGTGDTQYF. In DNA form, the CDR3 reads TGTGCCAGTAGTGACTATAGCGGGGGCACGGGAGATACGCAGTATTTT.

The chain couples TRBV10-3 to TRBJ1-1; tentatively, D is TRBD1 (5 bases). With 0 bases removed from V and 3 bases from J, the gap between germline ends came to 14 bases. This CDR3 spans 16 amino acids. Germline V CDR1 and CDR2: ENHRY, SYGVKD. As DNA, the CDR3 is TGTGCCATCAGTGAGTCGGGGCGGGGAAAGGACACTGAAGCTTTCTTT. Protein product: CAISESGRGKDTEAFF.

This chain joins TRBV2 and TRBJ2-1; 8 bases line up with TRBD2. Germline V CDR1 and CDR2: SNHLY, FYNNEI. The CDR3 spans 15 residues. J lost 2 bases, V lost 4 bases, and 4 bases had no gene match. This CDR3 reads CASSAVSGAYNEQFF. The CDR3 coding sequence is TGTGCCAGCAGTGCGGTTAGCGGGGCCTACAATGAGCAGTTCTTC.

This rearrangement joins TRBV29-1 to TRBJ2-6; 7 positions agree with TRBD1. The CDR3 is 15 amino acids. V shed 7 bases and J 0 bases; nucleotides not matched to a gene: 6. Germline CDR1 reads SQVTM; CDR2 reads ANQGSEA. The CDR3 is CSGQGPLSGANVLTF. The CDR3 nucleotides are TGCAGCGGACAGGGACCCCTCTCTGGGGCCAACGTCCTGACTTTC.